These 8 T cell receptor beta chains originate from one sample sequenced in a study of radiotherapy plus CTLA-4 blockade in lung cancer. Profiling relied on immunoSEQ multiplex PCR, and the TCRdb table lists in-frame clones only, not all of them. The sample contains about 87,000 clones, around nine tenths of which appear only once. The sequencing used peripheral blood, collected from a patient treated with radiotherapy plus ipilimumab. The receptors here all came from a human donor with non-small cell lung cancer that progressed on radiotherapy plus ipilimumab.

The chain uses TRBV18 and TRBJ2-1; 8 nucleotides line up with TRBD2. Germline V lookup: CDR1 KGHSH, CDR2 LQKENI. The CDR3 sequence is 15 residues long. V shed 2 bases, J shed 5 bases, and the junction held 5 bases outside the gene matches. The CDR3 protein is CASSPAQRENNEQFF. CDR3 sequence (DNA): TGTGCCAGCTCACCAGCCCAGCGGGAGAACAATGAGCAGTTCTTC.

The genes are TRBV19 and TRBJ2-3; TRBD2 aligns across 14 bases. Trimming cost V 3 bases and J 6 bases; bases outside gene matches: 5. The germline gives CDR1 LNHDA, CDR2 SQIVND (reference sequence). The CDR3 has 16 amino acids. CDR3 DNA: TGTGCCAGTAGTATGGTGGGACTAGCGGGAGTCGATACGCAGTATTTT. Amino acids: CASSMVGLAGVDTQYF.

The CDR3 DNA is TGTGCCAGCAGCAAGGGTTGCGACAGAACTAATGAAAAACTGTTTTTT. Amino acids: CASSKGCDRTNEKLFF. The V and J genes are TRBV21-1 and TRBJ1-4; TRBD1 was called by the table and not checked on the DNA. TRBV21-1 is termed a pseudogene. This CDR3 is 16 amino acids long.

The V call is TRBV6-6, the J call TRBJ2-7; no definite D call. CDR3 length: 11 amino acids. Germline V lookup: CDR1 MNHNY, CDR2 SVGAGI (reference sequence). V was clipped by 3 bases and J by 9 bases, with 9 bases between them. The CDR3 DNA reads TGTGCCAGCAGTTATCAGTGGGGGCAGTACTTC. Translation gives CASSYQWGQYF.

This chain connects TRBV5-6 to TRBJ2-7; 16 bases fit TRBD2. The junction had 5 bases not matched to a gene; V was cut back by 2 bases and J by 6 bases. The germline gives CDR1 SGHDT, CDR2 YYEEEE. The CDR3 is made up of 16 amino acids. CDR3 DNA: TGTGCCAGCAGCTTCGGGACTAGCGGGAGGGCCGTCGAGCAGTACTTC. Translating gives CASSFGTSGRAVEQYF.

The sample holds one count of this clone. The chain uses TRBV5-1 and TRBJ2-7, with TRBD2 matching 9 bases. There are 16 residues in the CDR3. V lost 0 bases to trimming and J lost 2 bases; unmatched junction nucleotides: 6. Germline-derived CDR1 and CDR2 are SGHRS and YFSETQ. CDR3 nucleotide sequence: TGCGCCAGCAGCTTGGCCGGGACTAGCTCCCCCTACGAGCAGTACTTC. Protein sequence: CASSLAGTSSPYEQYF.

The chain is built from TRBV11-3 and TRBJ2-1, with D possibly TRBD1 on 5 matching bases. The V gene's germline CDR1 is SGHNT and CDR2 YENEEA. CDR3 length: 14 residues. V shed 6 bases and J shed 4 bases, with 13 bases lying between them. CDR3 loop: CASSGAFGYNEQFF. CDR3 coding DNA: TGTGCCAGCAGTGGGGCTTTCGGGTACAATGAGCAGTTCTTC.

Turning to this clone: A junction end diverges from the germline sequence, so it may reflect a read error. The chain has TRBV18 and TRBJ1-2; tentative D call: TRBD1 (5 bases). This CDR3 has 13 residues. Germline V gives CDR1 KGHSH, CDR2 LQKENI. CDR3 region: CASSLLGGAYFSF. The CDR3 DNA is TGTGCCAGCTCGCTCCTCGGTGGGGCGTATTTCTCCTTC.